What follows are 16 T cell receptor beta chains derived from one specimen sequenced in a study of T cell responses to AZD1222 COVID-19 vaccine. Assay: immunoSEQ multiplex PCR; the TCRdb copy retains only in-frame clones and omits some. This sample yields 130,000 to 150,000 clones, of which 82% are seen a single time; over 4% belongs to the top ten. Sequences were derived from peripheral blood, sampled on day 0 of MenACWY control vaccination. These receptors came from an adult in good health.

The chain links TRBV24-1 to TRBJ2-1, with D tentatively TRBD1 (6 bases). The CDR3 spans 15 residues. Trimming pared 2 bases from V and 7 bases from J, leaving 14 bases between. In germline, CDR1 is KGHDR, CDR2 SFDVKD. In DNA form, the CDR3 reads TGTGCCACCAGTGATTCGAGGACAGCGATAAATGAGCAGTTCTTC. It encodes CATSDSRTAINEQFF.

This clone was picked up a small number of times. The rearrangement links TRBV28 to TRBJ1-6; 8 nucleotides align to TRBD1. CDR1 is MDHEN and CDR2 is SYDVKM in the germline V gene. The CDR3 spans 13 residues. The trim removed 6 bases at V and 7 bases at J, leaving 2 bases unmatched. Here the CDR3 DNA reads TGTGCCAGCAGAGGACAGGGAAATTCACCCCTCCACTTT. Translated: CASRGQGNSPLHF.

This clone was seen more than once but under ten times. V gene TRBV18 combines with J gene TRBJ2-5; D unclear. The CDR3 sequence is 11 residues long. Germline V lookup: CDR1 KGHSH, CDR2 LQKENI. The V end lost 2 bases, the J end lost 3 bases, and 1 base lay between the germline ends. The CDR3 is CASSPKETQYF. The CDR3 coding sequence is TGTGCCAGCTCACCAAAAGAGACCCAGTACTTC.

The rearrangement links TRBV6-5 to TRBJ1-2; tentative D call: TRBD1 (6 bases). V lost 10 bases and J 7 bases, leaving 13 bases between the germline ends. Per germline, CDR1 MNHEY and CDR2 SVGAGI. The CDR3 is 11 amino acids. This CDR3 reads CATRGGRGYTF. The CDR3 region has the DNA TGTGCCACCCGAGGGGGTCGTGGCTACACCTTC.

This chain's CDR3 is CASSPRTPGLSGGLTDTQYF. The CDR3 nucleotides read TGTGCCAGCAGCCCTCGAACTCCGGGACTTAGCGGGGGACTCACAGATACGCAGTATTTT. The J gene is TRBJ2-3, the V gene TRBV13; 9 nucleotides align to TRBD2. V lost 5 bases to trimming and J lost 2 bases; unmatched junction nucleotides: 20. This CDR3 comprises 20 residues. Germline V gene data show CDR1 as PRHDT and CDR2 as FYEKMQ (reference sequence).

CDR3 in DNA: TGTGCCAGCAGCCAGACACGCTACACTGAAGCTTTCTTT. Protein: CASSQTRYTEAFF. This chain connects TRBV11-3 to TRBJ1-1; D remains unclear. The CDR3 is 13 residues long. V gave up 5 bases and J gave up 3 bases, with 10 bases separating them. Germline loops: CDR1 SGHNT, CDR2 YENEEA.

The V gene is TRBV14, the J gene TRBJ1-1; D gene ambiguous. This CDR3 comprises 13 residues. Trimming cost V 8 bases and J 0 bases, with 10 bases left between them. From germline, CDR1 is SGHDN and CDR2 FVKESK. CDR3 DNA: TGTGCCAGCCGGGAAGTCCTGAACACTGAAGCTTTCTTT. Protein: CASREVLNTEAFF.

This chain joins TRBV5-1 and TRBJ2-6; the match to TRBD2 covers 7 bases. Germline V gene sequence: CDR1 SGHRS, CDR2 YFSETQ. This CDR3 comprises 18 residues. V lost 4 bases, J lost 0 bases, and 10 bases stayed unmatched. The CDR3 sequence is CASSPRRETRSGANVLTF. The CDR3 DNA follows: TGCGCCAGCAGCCCGAGGCGGGAGACCCGCTCTGGGGCCAACGTCCTGACTTTC.

The chain employs TRBV5-6 and TRBJ1-2, with TRBD1 as a possible D gene (5 bases). Trimming shortened V by 4 bases and J by 6 bases, and 10 bases separated the two germline ends. This CDR3 has 12 amino acids. Germline assignment: CDR1 SGHDT and CDR2 YYEEEE. CDR3 in amino acids: CASSTMTDGYTF. DNA for the CDR3: TGTGCCAGCAGCACCATGACAGATGGCTACACCTTC. Filled out from reference TRBV5-6 and TRBJ1-2, the complete variable domain reads DAGVTQSPTHLIKTRGQQVTLRCSPKSGHDTVSWYQQALGQGPQFIFQYYEEEERQRGNFPDRFSGHQFPNYSSELNVNALLLGDSALYLCASSTMTDGYTFGSGTRLTVV.

This clone has just a few counts. V gene TRBV7-9 combines with J gene TRBJ2-3; D not resolved. V was trimmed by 5 bases and J by 2 bases, leaving 14 bases between them. CDR3 length equals 15 residues. The germline CDR1 and CDR2 sequences are SEHNR and FQNEAQ (reference sequence). CDR3 DNA: TGTGCCAGCAGCCCTAGGCCAGGCCTCACAGATACGCAGTATTTT. Translating it yields CASSPRPGLTDTQYF.

The chain joins TRBV4-1 to TRBJ2-3; 8 bases agree with TRBD1. The CDR3 contains 16 residues. CDR1 and CDR2 from the germline V gene are MGHRA and YSYEKL. J gave up 0 bases and V 5 bases, and 7 bases lay outside the gene matches. In DNA form, the CDR3 reads TGCGCCAGCAGCAACATACAGGGGGTTAGCACAGATACGCAGTATTTT. This encodes CASSNIQGVSTDTQYF.

The V call is TRBV7-9, the J call TRBJ1-5, with a weak D call TRBD1 (5 bases). Trimming shortened V by 5 bases and J by 7 bases, and 12 bases separated the two germline ends. This CDR3 comprises 13 residues. Per the germline V gene, CDR1 is SEHNR and CDR2 is FQNEAQ (reference sequence). The DNA for the CDR3 is TGTGCCAGCAGCCCTCGGGGGACCCAGCCCCAGCATTTT. This encodes CASSPRGTQPQHF.

The rearrangement joins TRBV14 to TRBJ2-1; D is ambiguous. The V end lost 0 bases, the J end lost 9 bases, and 12 bases lay between the germline ends. This CDR3 has 14 residues. Germline CDR1 SGHDN, CDR2 FVKESK. The CDR3 DNA reads TGTGCCAGCAGCCAAGAAAAACAGCTCGGTGAGCAGTTCTTC. Residues: CASSQEKQLGEQFF.

This clone was recorded once. The CDR3 DNA is TGTGCCAGCAGTGCTTCCGGGACAGCGAACACTGAAGCTTTCTTT. It yields the protein CASSASGTANTEAFF. This rearrangement joins TRBV28 to TRBJ1-1, with 7 bases fitting TRBD1. CDR1 is MDHEN and CDR2 is SYDVKM in the germline V gene. The CDR3 is 15 residues long. Trimming took 5 bases from V and 1 from J; bases not matched to a gene: 7. The full variable domain, with the rest looked up from reference TRBV28 and TRBJ1-1, is DVKVTQSSRYLVKRTGEKVFLECVQDMDHENMFWYRQDPGLGLRLIYFSYDVKMKEKGDIPEGYSVSREKKERFSLILESASTNQTSMYLCASSASGTANTEAFFGQGTRLTVV.

This clone has just a few counts. V usage is TRBV5-1 and J usage is TRBJ1-1; 10 nucleotides align to TRBD1. J gave up 3 bases and V 5 bases, and 1 base lay outside the gene matches. The CDR3 is 13 residues long. The V gene's germline CDR1 is SGHRS and CDR2 YFSETQ. For the CDR3, the DNA is TGCGCCAGCAGGGACAGGGGGTACACTGAAGCTTTCTTT. Protein: CASRDRGYTEAFF.

The V and J genes are TRBV5-1 and TRBJ1-1, with 10 bases fitting TRBD1. J was trimmed by 1 base and V by 4 bases; bases with no gene match: 1. Germline lookup yields CDR1 SGHRS and CDR2 YFSETQ. CDR3 length: 14 amino acids. The chain's CDR3 is CASSGDRGNTEAFF. The CDR3 DNA reads as TGCGCCAGCAGCGGGGACAGGGGGAACACTGAAGCTTTCTTT.